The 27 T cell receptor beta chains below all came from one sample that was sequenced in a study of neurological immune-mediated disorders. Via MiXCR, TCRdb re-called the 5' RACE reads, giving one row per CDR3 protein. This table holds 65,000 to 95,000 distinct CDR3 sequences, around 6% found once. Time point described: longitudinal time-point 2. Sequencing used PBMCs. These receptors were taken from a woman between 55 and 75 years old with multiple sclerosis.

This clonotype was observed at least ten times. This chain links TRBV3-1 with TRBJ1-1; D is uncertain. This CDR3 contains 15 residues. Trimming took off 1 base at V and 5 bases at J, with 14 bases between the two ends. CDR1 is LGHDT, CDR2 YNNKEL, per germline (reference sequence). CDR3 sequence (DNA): TGTGCCAGCAGCCAAGTTAGCGGGGAATGGACTGAAGCTTTCTTT. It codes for CASSQVSGEWTEAFF.

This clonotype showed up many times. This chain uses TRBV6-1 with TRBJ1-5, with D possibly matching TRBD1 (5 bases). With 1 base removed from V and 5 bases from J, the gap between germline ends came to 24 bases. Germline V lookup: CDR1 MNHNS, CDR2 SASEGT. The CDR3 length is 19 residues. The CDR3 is CASSEVSRDRLAMDQPQHF. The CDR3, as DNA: TGTGCCAGCAGTGAAGTATCCCGGGACCGTCTGGCGATGGATCAGCCCCAGCATTTT.

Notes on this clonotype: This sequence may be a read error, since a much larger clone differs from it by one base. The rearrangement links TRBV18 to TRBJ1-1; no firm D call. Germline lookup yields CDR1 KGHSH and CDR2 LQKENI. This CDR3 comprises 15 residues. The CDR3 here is CSSSPPSWKNTEAFF. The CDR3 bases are TGTTCCAGCTCACCACCTTCATGGAAAAACACTGAAGCTTTCTTT.

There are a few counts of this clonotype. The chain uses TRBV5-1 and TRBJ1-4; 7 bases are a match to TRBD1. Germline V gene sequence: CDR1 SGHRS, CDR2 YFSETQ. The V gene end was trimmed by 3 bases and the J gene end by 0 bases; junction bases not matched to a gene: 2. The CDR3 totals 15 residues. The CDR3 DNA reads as TGCGCCAGCAGCTCAGGACAGGCAACTAATGAAAAACTGTTTTTT. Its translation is CASSSGQATNEKLFF.

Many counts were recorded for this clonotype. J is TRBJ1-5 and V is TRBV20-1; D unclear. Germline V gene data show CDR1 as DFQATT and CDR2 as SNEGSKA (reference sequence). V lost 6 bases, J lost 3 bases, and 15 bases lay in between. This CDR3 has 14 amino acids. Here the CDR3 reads CSATDAQNNQPQHF. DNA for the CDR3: TGCAGTGCCACGGACGCTCAAAACAATCAGCCCCAGCATTTT.

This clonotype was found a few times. In DNA form, the CDR3 reads TGTGCCACGACCCTAACGGGGACTGAAGCTTTCTTT. Protein: CATTLTGTEAFF. J is TRBJ1-1 and V is TRBV6-1; D call uncertain. Germline loops: CDR1 MNHNS, CDR2 SASEGT. The V gene lost 10 bases and the J gene lost 5 bases, with 14 bases spanning the gap. CDR3 length equals 12 residues.

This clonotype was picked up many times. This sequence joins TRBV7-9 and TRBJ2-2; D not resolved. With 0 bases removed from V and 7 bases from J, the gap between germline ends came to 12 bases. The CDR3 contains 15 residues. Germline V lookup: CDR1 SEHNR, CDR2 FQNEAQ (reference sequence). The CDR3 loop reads CASSLAGQSGGELFF. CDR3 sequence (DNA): TGTGCCAGCAGCTTAGCCGGCCAGAGTGGCGGGGAGCTGTTTTTT. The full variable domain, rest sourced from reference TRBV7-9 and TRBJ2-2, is DTGVSQNPRHKITKRGQNVTFRCDPISEHNRLYWYRQTLGQGPEFLTYFQNEAQLEKSRLLSDRFSAERPKGSFSTLEIQRTEQGDSAMYLCASSLAGQSGGELFFGEGSRLTVL.

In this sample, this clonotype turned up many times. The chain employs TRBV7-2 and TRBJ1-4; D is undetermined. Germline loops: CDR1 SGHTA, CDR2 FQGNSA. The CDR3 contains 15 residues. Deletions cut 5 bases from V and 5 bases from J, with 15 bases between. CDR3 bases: TGTGCCAGCAGCCTTCTGCGGGCCTGGAATGAAAAACTGTTTTTT. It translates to CASSLLRAWNEKLFF.

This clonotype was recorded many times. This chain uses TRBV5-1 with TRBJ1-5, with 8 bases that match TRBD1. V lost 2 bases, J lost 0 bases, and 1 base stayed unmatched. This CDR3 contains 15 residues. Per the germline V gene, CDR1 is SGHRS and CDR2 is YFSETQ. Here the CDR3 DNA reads TGCGCCAGCAGCTTAGGGACAGGTAGCAATCAGCCCCAGCATTTT. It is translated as CASSLGTGSNQPQHF.

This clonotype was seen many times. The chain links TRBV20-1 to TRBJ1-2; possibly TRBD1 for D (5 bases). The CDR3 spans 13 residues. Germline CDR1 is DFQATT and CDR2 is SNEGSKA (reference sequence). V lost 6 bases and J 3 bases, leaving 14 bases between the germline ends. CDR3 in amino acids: CSAPLPGHYGYTF. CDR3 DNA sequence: TGCAGTGCCCCGCTCCCAGGGCACTATGGCTACACCTTC.

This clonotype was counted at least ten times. This CDR3 is CASSPVLGGRTEAFF. CDR3 DNA: TGTGCCAGCAGCCCAGTACTCGGGGGCAGGACTGAAGCTTTCTTT. V usage is TRBV3-1 and J usage is TRBJ1-1; possibly TRBD1 for D (6 bases). CDR3 length: 15 residues. CDR1 and CDR2 from the germline V gene are LGHDT and YNNKEL (reference sequence). The V and J ends lost 4 bases and 5 bases respectively, with 17 bases between them.

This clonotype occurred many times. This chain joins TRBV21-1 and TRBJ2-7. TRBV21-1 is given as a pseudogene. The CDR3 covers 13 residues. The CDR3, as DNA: TGTGCCAGCAGCAAAGTTCCCAACGGCGAGCAGTACTTC. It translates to CASSKVPNGEQYF.

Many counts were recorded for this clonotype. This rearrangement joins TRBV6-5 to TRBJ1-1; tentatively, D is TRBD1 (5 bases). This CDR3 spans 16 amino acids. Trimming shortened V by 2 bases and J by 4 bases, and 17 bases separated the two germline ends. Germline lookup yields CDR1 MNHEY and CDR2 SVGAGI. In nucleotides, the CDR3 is TGTGCCAGCAGTTACCGGGCTAGCGGGGGGGTCACTGAAGCTTTCTTT. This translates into CASSYRASGGVTEAFF.

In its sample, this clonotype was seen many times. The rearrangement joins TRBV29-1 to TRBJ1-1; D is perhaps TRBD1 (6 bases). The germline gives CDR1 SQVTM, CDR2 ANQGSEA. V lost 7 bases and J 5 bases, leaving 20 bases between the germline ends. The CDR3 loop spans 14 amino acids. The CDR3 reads CSAPWGQGGTEAFF. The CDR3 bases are TGCAGCGCCCCTTGGGGGCAGGGAGGGACTGAAGCTTTCTTT.

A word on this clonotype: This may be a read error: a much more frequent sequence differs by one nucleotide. DNA for the CDR3: TGCAGTGCTAGTCAGGGGGGCGCGGTCGGGGAGCTGTTTTTT. The encoded protein is CSASQGGAVGELFF. The V call is TRBV20-1, the J call TRBJ2-2; D possibly corresponds to TRBD1 (7 bases). Trimming removed 3 bases at V and 7 bases at J, with 15 bases between. Germline CDR1 and CDR2: DFQATT and SNEGSKA (reference sequence). There are 14 residues in the CDR3.

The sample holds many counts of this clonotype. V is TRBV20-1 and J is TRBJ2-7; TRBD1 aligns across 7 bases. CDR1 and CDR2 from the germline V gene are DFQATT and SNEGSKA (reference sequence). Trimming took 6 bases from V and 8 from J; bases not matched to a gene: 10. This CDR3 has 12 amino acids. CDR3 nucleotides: TGCAGTGCACCGGGGACAGCTGAACAGCAGTACTTC. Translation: CSAPGTAEQQYF.

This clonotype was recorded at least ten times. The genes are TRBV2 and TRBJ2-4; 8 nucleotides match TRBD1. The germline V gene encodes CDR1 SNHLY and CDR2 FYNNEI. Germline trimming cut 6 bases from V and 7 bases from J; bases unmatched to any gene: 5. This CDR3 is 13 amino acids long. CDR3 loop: CASSDGQGNIQYF. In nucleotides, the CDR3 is TGTGCCAGCAGCGATGGACAGGGTAACATTCAGTACTTC.

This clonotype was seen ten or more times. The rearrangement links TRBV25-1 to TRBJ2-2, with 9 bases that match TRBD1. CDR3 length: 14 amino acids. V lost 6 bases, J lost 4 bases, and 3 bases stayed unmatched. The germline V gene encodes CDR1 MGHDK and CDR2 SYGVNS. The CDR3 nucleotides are TGTGCCAGCAGCTCGACAGGGGGCACCGGGGAGCTGTTTTTT. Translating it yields CASSSTGGTGELFF. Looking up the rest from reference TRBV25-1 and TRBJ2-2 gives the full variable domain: EADIYQTPRYLVIGTGKKITLECSQTMGHDKMYWYQQDPGMELHLIHYSYGVNSTEKGDLSSESTVSRIRTEHFPLTLESARPSHTSQYLCASSSTGGTGELFFGEGSRLTVL.

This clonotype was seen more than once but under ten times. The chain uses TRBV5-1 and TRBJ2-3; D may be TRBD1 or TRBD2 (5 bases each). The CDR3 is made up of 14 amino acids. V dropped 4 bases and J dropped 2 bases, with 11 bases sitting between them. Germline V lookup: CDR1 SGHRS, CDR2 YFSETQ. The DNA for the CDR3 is TGCGCCAGCAGCATACGGGGCAACACAGATACGCAGTATTTT. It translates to CASSIRGNTDTQYF.

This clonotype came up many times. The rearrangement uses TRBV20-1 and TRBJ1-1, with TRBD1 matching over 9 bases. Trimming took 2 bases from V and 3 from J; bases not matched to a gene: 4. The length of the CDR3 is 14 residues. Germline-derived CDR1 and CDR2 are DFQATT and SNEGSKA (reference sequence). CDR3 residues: CSARTGGADTEAFF. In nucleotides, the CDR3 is TGCAGTGCTAGAACAGGGGGCGCTGACACTGAAGCTTTCTTT.

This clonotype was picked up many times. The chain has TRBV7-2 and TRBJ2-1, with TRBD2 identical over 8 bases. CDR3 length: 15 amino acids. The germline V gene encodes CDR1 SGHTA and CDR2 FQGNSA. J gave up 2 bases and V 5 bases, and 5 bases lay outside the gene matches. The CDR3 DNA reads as TGTGCCAGCAGCATACTAGCGGATACCTACAATGAGCAGTTCTTC. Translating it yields CASSILADTYNEQFF.

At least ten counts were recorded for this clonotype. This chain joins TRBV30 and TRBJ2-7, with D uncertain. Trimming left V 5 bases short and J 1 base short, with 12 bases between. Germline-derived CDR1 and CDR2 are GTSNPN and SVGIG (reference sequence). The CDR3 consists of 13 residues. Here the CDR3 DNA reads TGTGCCTGGGCCCCGGCAGTATCCTACGAGCAGTACTTC. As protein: CAWAPAVSYEQYF.

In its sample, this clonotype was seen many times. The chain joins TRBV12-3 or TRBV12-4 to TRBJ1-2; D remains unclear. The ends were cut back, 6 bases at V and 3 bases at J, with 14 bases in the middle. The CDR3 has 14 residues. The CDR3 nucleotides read TGTGCCAGCAGCTCTGTGGACGGCCACTATGGCTACACCTTC. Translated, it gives CASSSVDGHYGYTF.

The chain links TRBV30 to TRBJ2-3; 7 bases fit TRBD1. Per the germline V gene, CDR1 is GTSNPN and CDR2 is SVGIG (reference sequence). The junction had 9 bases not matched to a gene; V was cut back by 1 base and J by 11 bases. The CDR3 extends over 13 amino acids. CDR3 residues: CAWSGQGYGEQYF. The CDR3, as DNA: TGTGCCTGGAGTGGACAGGGCTACGGGGAGCAGTATTTT.

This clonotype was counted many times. Here the CDR3 DNA reads TGTGCCAGCAGCTGGAGGGACAGGGCGAACAATGAGCAGTTCTTC. This sequence encodes CASSWRDRANNEQFF. The chain couples TRBV5-6 to TRBJ2-1; 9 bases are a match to TRBD1. V was pared by 3 bases and J by 5 bases, with 6 bases of the junction left unmatched. CDR1 SGHDT and CDR2 YYEEEE come from the germline V gene. The CDR3 has 15 residues.

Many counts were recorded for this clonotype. The CDR3 DNA follows: TGTGCCAGCAGAACAGGGGGGACAGATACGCAGTATTTT. Amino acid sequence: CASRTGGTDTQYF. This chain uses TRBV6-5 with TRBJ2-3; TRBD1 aligns across 8 bases. CDR1 and CDR2 from the germline V gene are MNHEY and SVGAGI. The CDR3 covers 13 residues. The ends lost 6 bases at V and 3 bases at J; junction bases unmatched: 2.

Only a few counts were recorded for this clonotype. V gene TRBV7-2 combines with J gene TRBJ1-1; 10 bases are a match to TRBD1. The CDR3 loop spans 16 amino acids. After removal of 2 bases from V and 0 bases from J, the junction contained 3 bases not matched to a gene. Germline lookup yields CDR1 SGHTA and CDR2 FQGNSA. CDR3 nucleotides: TGTGCCAGCAGCTTAATGGGGACAGGGGTGAACACTGAAGCTTTCTTT. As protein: CASSLMGTGVNTEAFF.